A selection of T cell receptor beta chains follows, all from one sample in a study of CD8+CD57+ T cells in acquired aplastic anemia. A single record per CDR3 protein comes from TCRdb applying MiXCR to the reads. The table lists approximately 59,000 distinct CDR3 sequences, approximately 52% of them singletons. Sequences were obtained from sorted CD4+, CD8+, or CD8+CD57+ T cells (not recorded which) from PBMCs. Every receptor here comes from a human donor with aplastic anemia. The conserved cysteine and the conserved F or W are not part of the CDR3 here.

V	J	CDR3
TRBV9	TRBJ1-1	ASSGKDVKNTEAF
TRBV15	TRBJ2-7	ATSKDSLYEQY
TRBV2	TRBJ1-1	ASVGREVNTEAF
TRBV10-1	TRBJ1-2	ASSESNGREDGGYT
TRBV15	TRBJ1-2	ATSRDGATAAGYT
TRBV20-1	TRBJ2-5	SASHRPYLY
TRBV4-2	TRBJ2-5	ASSQVGYEETQY
TRBV10-2	TRBJ1-1	ASRGTGGMNTEAF
TRBV7-3	TRBJ1-1	ASSRQWNTEAF
TRBV10-3	TRBJ1-1	AIGDRVTEAF
TRBV2	TRBJ1-1	ASRDLAAF
TRBV29-1	TRBJ1-2	SVEVDIEGYGYT
TRBV29-1	TRBJ2-7	SVERTAGFVNEQY
TRBV7-9	TRBJ2-7	ASSPVLGEQY
TRBV27	TRBJ2-7	ASSFSAGSYEQY
TRBV11-2	TRBJ2-1	ASSPVWTADNEQF
TRBV7-4	TRBJ1-2	ASSLDRGNYGYT
TRBV19	TRBJ1-5	ASSMGFGRYQPQH
TRBV19	TRBJ2-7	ASSIRKGPYEQY
TRBV2	TRBJ2-7	ASSEALRGAGGTYEQY
TRBV12-3/TRBV12-4	TRBJ1-2	ASSPSSGQNYGYT
TRBV28	TRBJ1-4	ASSLSTGDPDEKLF
TRBV5-1	TRBJ2-7	ASSPTGSYEQY
TRBV11-2	TRBJ1-3	ASSLAGSGNTIY
TRBV4-3	TRBJ2-3	ASSQGQLAGGGDTQY
TRBV25-1	TRBJ2-1	ASSRGGGGVDEQF
TRBV29-1	TRBJ1-5	SVATGLNQPQH
TRBV27	TRBJ1-2	ASSLGNLYGYT
TRBV7-3	TRBJ2-1	ASSLNSGGRNNEQF
TRBV29-1	TRBJ1-1	SASTGGIEAF
TRBV7-8	TRBJ1-2	ASSLGAYGYT
TRBV5-1	TRBJ2-7	ASSSSQVSYDQY
TRBV28	TRBJ1-5	ASSYRGWSNQPQH
TRBV12-3/TRBV12-4	TRBJ1-5	ASKTQAHSNQPQH
TRBV24-1	TRBJ2-3	ATSDFDGAGDTQY
TRBV24-1	TRBJ1-5	ATSDRTRNQPQH
TRBV25-1	TRBJ1-2	ASSEGVETFS
TRBV29-1	TRBJ2-7	SVVPRDSPSYEQY